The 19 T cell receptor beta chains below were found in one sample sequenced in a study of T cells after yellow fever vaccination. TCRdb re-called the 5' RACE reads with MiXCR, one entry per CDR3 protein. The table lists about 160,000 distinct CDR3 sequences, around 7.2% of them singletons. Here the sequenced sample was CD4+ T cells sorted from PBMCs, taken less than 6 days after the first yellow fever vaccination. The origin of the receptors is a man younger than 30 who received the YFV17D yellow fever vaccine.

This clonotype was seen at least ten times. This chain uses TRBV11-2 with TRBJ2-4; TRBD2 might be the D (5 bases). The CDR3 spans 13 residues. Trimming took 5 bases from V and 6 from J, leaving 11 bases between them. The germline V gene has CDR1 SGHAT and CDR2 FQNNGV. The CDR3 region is CASSTTRGNIQYF. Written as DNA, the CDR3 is TGTGCCAGCAGCACGACCCGGGGAAACATTCAGTACTTC.

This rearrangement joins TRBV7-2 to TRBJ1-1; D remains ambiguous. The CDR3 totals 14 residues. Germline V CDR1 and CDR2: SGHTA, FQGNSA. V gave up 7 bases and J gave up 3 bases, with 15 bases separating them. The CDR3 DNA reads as TGTGCCAGCACCCCGTCGGCAGCTCACACTGAAGCTTTCTTT. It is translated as CASTPSAAHTEAFF.

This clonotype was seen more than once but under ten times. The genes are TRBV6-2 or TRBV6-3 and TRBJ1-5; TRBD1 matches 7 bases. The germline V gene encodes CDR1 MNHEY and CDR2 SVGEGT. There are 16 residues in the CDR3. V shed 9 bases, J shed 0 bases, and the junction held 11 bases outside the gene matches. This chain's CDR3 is CARTQTGERSNQPQHF. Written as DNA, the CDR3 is TGTGCCAGAACTCAAACAGGGGAACGTAGCAATCAGCCCCAGCATTTT.

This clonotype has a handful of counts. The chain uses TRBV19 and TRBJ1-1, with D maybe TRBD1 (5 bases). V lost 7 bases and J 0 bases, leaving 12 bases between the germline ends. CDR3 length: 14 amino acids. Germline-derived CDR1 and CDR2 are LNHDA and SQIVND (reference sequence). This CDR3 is CASTRAYMNTEAFF. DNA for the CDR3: TGTGCCAGTACCAGGGCCTACATGAACACTGAAGCTTTCTTT.

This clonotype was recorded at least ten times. The CDR3 loop reads CASSFLRGRDEQFF. DNA of the CDR3: TGCGCCAGCAGCTTTTTGAGGGGTCGCGATGAGCAGTTCTTC. J is TRBJ2-1 and V is TRBV5-1; D assignment may be TRBD1 or TRBD2 (5 bases each). The CDR3 has 14 amino acids. Germline V gene lookup returns CDR1 SGHRS and CDR2 YFSETQ. Trimming removed 2 bases at V and 8 bases at J, with 14 bases between.

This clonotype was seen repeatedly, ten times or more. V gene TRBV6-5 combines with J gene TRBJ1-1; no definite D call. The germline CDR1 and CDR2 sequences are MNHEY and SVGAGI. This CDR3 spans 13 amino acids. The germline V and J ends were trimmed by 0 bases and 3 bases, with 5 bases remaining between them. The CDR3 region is CASSYSTDTEAFF. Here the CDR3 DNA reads TGTGCCAGCAGTTACTCGACGGACACTGAAGCTTTCTTT.

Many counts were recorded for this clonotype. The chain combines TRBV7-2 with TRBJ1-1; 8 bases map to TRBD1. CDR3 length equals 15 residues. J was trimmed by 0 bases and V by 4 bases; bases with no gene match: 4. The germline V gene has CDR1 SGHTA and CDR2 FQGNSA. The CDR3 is CASSSTGVLNTEAFF. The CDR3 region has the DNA TGTGCCAGCAGCTCGACAGGGGTATTGAACACTGAAGCTTTCTTT.

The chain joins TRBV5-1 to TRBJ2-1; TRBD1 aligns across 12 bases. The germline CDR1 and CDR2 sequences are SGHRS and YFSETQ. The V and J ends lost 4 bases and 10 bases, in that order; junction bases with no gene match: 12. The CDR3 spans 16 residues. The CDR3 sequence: CASSPGSGQGAKEQFF. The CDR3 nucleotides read TGCGCCAGCAGCCCCGGGTCGGGACAGGGGGCAAAGGAGCAGTTCTTC.

CDR3 residues: CASSSAPGWGTGELFF. The CDR3 DNA is TGTGCCAGCAGCTCAGCACCAGGGTGGGGCACCGGGGAGCTGTTTTTT. V gene TRBV7-2 combines with J gene TRBJ2-2; possibly TRBD1 for D (5 bases). The V end was cut by 4 bases, the J end by 4 bases, with 16 bases between. The CDR3 sequence is 16 residues long. Germline V gene sequence: CDR1 SGHTA, CDR2 FQGNSA.

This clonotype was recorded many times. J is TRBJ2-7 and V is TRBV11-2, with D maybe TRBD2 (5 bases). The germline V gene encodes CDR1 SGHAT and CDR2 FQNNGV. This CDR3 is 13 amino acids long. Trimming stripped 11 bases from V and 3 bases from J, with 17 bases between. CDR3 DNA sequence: TGTGCCTCCTCATCGGGGATGGACTACGAGCAGTACTTC. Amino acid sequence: CASSSGMDYEQYF.

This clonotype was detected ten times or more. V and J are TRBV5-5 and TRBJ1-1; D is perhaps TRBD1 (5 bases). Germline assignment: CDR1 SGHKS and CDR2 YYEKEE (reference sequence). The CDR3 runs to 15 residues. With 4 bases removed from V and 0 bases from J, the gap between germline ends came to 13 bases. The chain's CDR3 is CASSGSGALNTEAFF. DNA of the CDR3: TGTGCCAGCAGCGGCAGTGGGGCCTTGAACACTGAAGCTTTCTTT.

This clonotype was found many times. The chain's CDR3 is CASSSPGQVTGANVLTF. CDR3 nucleotide sequence: TGTGCCAGCAGTTCTCCGGGACAGGTTACTGGGGCCAACGTCCTGACTTTC. The chain employs TRBV12-3 or TRBV12-4 and TRBJ2-6; 8 bases fit TRBD1. Germline trimming cut 4 bases from V and 2 bases from J; bases unmatched to any gene: 7. This CDR3 is built from 17 residues.

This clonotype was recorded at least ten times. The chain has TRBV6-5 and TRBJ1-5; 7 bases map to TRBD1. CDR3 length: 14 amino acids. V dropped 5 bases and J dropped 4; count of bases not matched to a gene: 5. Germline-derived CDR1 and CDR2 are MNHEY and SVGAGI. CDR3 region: CASSPQGSNQPQHF. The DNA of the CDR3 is TGTGCCAGCAGTCCACAGGGGTCTAATCAGCCCCAGCATTTT.

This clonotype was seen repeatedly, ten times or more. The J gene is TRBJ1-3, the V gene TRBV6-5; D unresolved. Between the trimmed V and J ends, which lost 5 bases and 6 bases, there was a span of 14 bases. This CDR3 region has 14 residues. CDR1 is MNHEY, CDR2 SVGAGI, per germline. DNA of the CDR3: TGTGCCAGCAGTCTACAGCTGGCTGAAAACACCATATATTTT. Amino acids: CASSLQLAENTIYF.

CDR3 sequence: CASSLDEKLFF. The CDR3 DNA reads TGCGCCAGCAGCTTGGATGAAAAACTGTTTTTT. The chain links TRBV5-1 to TRBJ1-4; D gene unclear. V was cut by 0 bases and J by 6 bases, with 0 bases left in between. Germline V gene data show CDR1 as SGHRS and CDR2 as YFSETQ. This CDR3 has 11 amino acids.

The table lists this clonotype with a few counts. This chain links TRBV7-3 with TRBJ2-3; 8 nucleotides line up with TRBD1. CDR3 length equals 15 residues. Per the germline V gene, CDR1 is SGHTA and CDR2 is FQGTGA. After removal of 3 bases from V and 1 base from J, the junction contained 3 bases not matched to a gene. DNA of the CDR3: TGTGCCAGCAGCTTGGGACAGGACCGCACAGATACGCAGTATTTT. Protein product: CASSLGQDRTDTQYF.

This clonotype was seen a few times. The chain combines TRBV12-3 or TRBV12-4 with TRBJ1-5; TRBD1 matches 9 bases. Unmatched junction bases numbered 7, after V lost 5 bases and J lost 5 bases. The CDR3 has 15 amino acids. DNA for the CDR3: TGTGCCAGCAGTCCCGGGACAGGGTGGCATCAGCCCCAGCATTTT. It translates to CASSPGTGWHQPQHF.

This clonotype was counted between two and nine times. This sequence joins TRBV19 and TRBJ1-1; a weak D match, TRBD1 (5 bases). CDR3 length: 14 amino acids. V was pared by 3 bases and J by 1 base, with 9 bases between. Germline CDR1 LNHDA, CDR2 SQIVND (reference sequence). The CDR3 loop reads CASSMGRENTEAFF. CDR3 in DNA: TGTGCCAGTAGTATGGGGCGGGAGAACACTGAAGCTTTCTTT.

As DNA, the CDR3 is TGTGCCAGCAGCCATAAAGCGGAAGAGACCCAGTACTTC. Amino acid sequence: CASSHKAEETQYF. The chain is built from TRBV14 and TRBJ2-5; tentatively, D is TRBD2 (5 bases). Trimming left V 3 bases short and J 3 bases short, with 8 bases between. The CDR3 sequence is 13 residues long. Germline V CDR1 and CDR2: SGHDN, FVKESK.